The sequence of this TCR beta chain was determined in a study of blood T cell repertoires in COVID-19. At the level of the study: The cDNA or gDNA used as material had been derived from T cells, B-cell-depleted T cells, or PBMCs.

TCRdb keeps only in-frame clones here, not all; method: immunoSEQ multiplex PCR. The data hold some 300,000 clones, with roughly 86% observed a single time. Losses at the gene ends were 4 bases for V and 4 bases for J; bases not matched to a gene: 9. CDR1 is LGHDT, CDR2 YNNKEL, per germline (reference sequence). CDR3 length: 16 amino acids. The TCR sequence derives from a man between 65 and 79 years old with acute or convalescent COVID-19. The chain uses TRBV3-1 (or the pseudogene TRBV3-2) and TRBJ1-4, with TRBD1 identical over 7 bases. The sequencing input was peripheral blood. The CDR3 DNA sequence: TGTGCCAGCAGCCCAGGGGGTAGCCATGTTAATGAAAAACTGTTTTTT. Translating it yields CASSPGGSHVNEKLFF.